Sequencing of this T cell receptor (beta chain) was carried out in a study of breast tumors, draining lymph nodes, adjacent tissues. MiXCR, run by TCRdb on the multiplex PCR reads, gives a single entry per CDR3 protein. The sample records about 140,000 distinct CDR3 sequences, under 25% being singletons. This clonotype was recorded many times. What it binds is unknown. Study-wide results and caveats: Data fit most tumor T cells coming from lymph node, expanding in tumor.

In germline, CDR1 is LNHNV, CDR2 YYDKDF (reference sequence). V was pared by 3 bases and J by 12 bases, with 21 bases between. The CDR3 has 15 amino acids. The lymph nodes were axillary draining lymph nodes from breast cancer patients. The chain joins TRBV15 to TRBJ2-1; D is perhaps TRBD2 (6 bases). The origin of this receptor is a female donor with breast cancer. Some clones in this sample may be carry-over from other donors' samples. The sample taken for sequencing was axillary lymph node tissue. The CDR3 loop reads CATSRDRGPAGGQFF. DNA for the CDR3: TGTGCCACCAGCAGGGATCGTGGCCCAGCCGGGGGGCAGTTCTTC. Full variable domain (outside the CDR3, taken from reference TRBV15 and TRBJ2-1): DAMVIQNPRYQVTQFGKPVTLSCSQTLNHNVMYWYQQKSSQAPKLLFHYYDKDFNNEADTPDNFQSRRPNTSFCFLDIRSPGLGDTAMYLCATSRDRGPAGGQFFGPGTRLTVL.